Following are 13 T cell receptor beta chains from one sample sequenced in a study of T-cell memory formation after mild COVID-19. TCRdb fed the 5' RACE reads into MiXCR, producing one record per CDR3 protein. The table shows roughly 320,000 distinct CDR3 sequences, with under 30% occurring only once. The sample comprised PBMCs or a T cell subset sorted from them (not recorded which). Source of these receptors: an adult woman who had mild COVID-19 (a few samples of this study predate the infection). Cell type and time point are not known.

This clonotype was found many times. The J gene is TRBJ2-7, the V gene TRBV27; D gene ambiguous. Germline V CDR1 and CDR2: MNHEY, SMNVEV (reference sequence). This CDR3 has 12 amino acids. V was shortened by 0 bases and J by 6 bases, with 6 bases between the two germline ends. This CDR3 reads CASSLSGSEQYF. The CDR3 coding sequence is TGTGCCAGCAGTTTATCGGGATCCGAGCAGTACTTC.

Written as DNA, the CDR3 is TGTGCCACCAGTGATTGGACTAGCGGGGGGAGTGACAATGAGCAGTTCTTC. Its protein is CATSDWTSGGSDNEQFF. J is TRBJ2-1 and V is TRBV24-1, with 14 bases that match TRBD2. The CDR3 runs 17 residues. V was pared by 2 bases and J by 5 bases, with 4 bases of the junction left unmatched. Germline V gene data show CDR1 as KGHDR and CDR2 as SFDVKD.

V usage is TRBV15 and J usage is TRBJ2-5; 8 bases map to TRBD2. CDR3 length: 16 amino acids. The germline CDR1 and CDR2 sequences are LNHNV and YYDKDF (reference sequence). J was trimmed by 5 bases and V by 0 bases; bases with no gene match: 8. CDR3 sequence (DNA): TGTGCCACCAGCAGAGATCGGACTAGCCGAATGGAGACCCAGTACTTC. Its protein is CATSRDRTSRMETQYF.

The rearrangement joins TRBV4-1 to TRBJ2-7; D is possibly TRBD2 (6 bases). V gave up 3 bases and J gave up 5 bases, with 14 bases separating them. CDR1 and CDR2 from the germline V gene are MGHRA and YSYEKL. The CDR3 covers 14 residues. The CDR3 DNA reads TGCGCCAGCAGCCAGCCGGGGGACCCGGACGAGCAGTACTTC. It is translated as CASSQPGDPDEQYF.

J is TRBJ2-7 and V is TRBV10-3, with D perhaps assigned TRBD1 or TRBD2 (6 bases each). Trimming removed 3 bases from V and 0 bases from J, with 15 bases in between. This CDR3 is built from 16 residues. The germline gives CDR1 ENHRY, CDR2 SYGVKD. CDR3 region: CAISDSRGDYSYEQYF. The CDR3 nucleotides are TGTGCCATCAGTGACTCGAGGGGGGATTACTCCTACGAGCAGTACTTC.

The V and J genes are TRBV7-8 and TRBJ2-5; D assignment may be TRBD1 or TRBD2 (5 bases each). Germline CDR1 is SGHVS and CDR2 is FQNEAQ. The V and J ends lost 5 bases and 5 bases respectively, with 15 bases between them. The CDR3 is 14 amino acids. In DNA form, the CDR3 reads TGTGCCAGCAGCGATGGGGGACCCGCCGAGACCCAGTACTTC. The encoded protein is CASSDGGPAETQYF.

This clonotype was found once. Mismatch with germline at one junction end may stem from a read error. The genes are TRBV19 and TRBJ2-3, with D perhaps matching TRBD2 (6 bases). The CDR3 covers 16 residues. CDR1 and CDR2 from the germline V gene are LNHDA and SQIVND (reference sequence). CDR3 nucleotides: TGTGCCAGTAGTATAGATCCAGCGGGCTCCACAGATACGAAGTATTTT. Protein product: CASSIDPAGSTDTKYF.

This chain connects TRBV5-1 to TRBJ1-1; D is uncertain. Trimming stripped 4 bases from V and 7 bases from J, with 14 bases between. The CDR3 extends over 13 amino acids. Germline-derived CDR1 and CDR2 are SGHRS and YFSETQ. The CDR3 region is CASSPRGQYEAFF. Here the CDR3 DNA reads TGCGCCAGCAGCCCACGAGGGCAGTATGAAGCTTTCTTT.

This chain connects TRBV20-1 to TRBJ2-7; D remains ambiguous. Deletions cut 0 bases from V and 7 bases from J, with 19 bases between. CDR3 length equals 15 residues. CDR1 and CDR2 (germline): DFQATT, SNEGSKA (reference sequence). The CDR3 spells CSARDRLYYMGEQYF. CDR3 DNA: TGCAGTGCTAGAGATCGTTTGTACTACATGGGTGAGCAGTACTTC.

The V gene is TRBV9, the J gene TRBJ2-1; 7 bases map to TRBD1. Germline assignment: CDR1 SGDLS and CDR2 YYNGEE. This CDR3 has 14 amino acids. Trimming took 5 bases from V and 7 from J; bases not matched to a gene: 9. CDR3 sequence reads: CASSFRTGKNEQFF. CDR3 in DNA: TGTGCCAGCAGTTTCCGGACAGGCAAGAATGAGCAGTTCTTC.

The chain couples TRBV5-1 to TRBJ2-1; the D call may be TRBD1 or TRBD2 (6 bases each). This CDR3 has 16 residues. V lost 4 bases and J 7 bases, leaving 21 bases between the germline ends. CDR1 SGHRS and CDR2 YFSETQ come from the germline V gene. CDR3 sequence reads: CASSPGAGPRGNEQFF. The CDR3 nucleotides are TGCGCCAGCAGCCCGGGGGCGGGGCCCCGGGGGAATGAGCAGTTCTTC. Variable domain in full (rest from reference TRBV5-1 and TRBJ2-1): KAGVTQTPRYLIKTRGQQVTLSCSPISGHRSVSWYQQTPGQGLQFLFEYFSETQRNKGNFPGRFSGRQFSNSRSEMNVSTLELGDSALYLCASSPGAGPRGNEQFFGPGTRLTVL.

The chain links TRBV20-1 to TRBJ1-2, with D maybe TRBD1 (6 bases). The CDR3 is made up of 12 amino acids. With 6 bases removed from V and 4 bases from J, the gap between germline ends came to 12 bases. CDR1 and CDR2 from the germline V gene are DFQATT and SNEGSKA (reference sequence). CDR3 sequence reads: CSAPDSFYGYTF. The CDR3 region has the DNA TGCAGTGCACCGGACAGTTTCTATGGCTACACCTTC.

The rearrangement uses TRBV6-1 and TRBJ2-4; no reliable D call. The germline V gene encodes CDR1 MNHNS and CDR2 SASEGT. This CDR3 is 15 amino acids long. The V end lost 3 bases, the J end lost 0 bases, and 9 bases lay between the germline ends. CDR3 in DNA: TGTGCCAGCAGTGACATCTCCTTAGCCAAAAACATTCAGTACTTC. This gives the protein CASSDISLAKNIQYF.